The 26 T cell receptor beta chains listed next were all sequenced from one sample in a study of tissue T cells after allogeneic stem cell transplantation. As to time point: mouse harvest day 14 after allogeneic transplant. Each mouse received 10^7 T-cell-depleted marrow cells plus 10^6 splenic CD5+ T cells by tail vein. The data were produced by immunoSEQ multiplex PCR, yet TCRdb's version contains in-frame clones alone and is incomplete. The sample consists of 5,800 or so clones, roughly 44% of them appearing once. Sequences were obtained from gut tissue. These receptors all come from a female BALB/c mouse given C57BL/6 T cells with graft-versus-host disease after an allogeneic hematopoietic cell transplant.

About this clone itself: Gene and germline names: mouse. Coverage ceases 1 residue before the CDR3 finishes, and the germline J gene fills in the end. The rearrangement joins TRBV12-2 to TRBJ2-7, with TRBD1 matching 10 bases. CDR3 length: 14 residues. Germline V gene lookup returns CDR1 SGHLS and CDR2 HYDKME. The V segment lost 3 bases and the J segment 4 bases; nucleotides outside the gene matches: 5. The CDR3 loop is CASSSGTGVYEQYF. The covered CDR3 bases are TGTGCCAGCTCTTCCGGGACAGGGGTATATGAACAGTAC.

Worth noting for this clone: Gene names follow the mouse nomenclature. The CDR3 end is not reached by the read, which stops 1 residue before it; the germline J gene fills it in. The chain carries TRBV3 and TRBJ2-7, with D tentatively TRBD2 (6 bases). Germline values: CDR1 SNHLY, CDR2 FYNGKV (reference sequence). This CDR3 comprises 14 residues. The V end lost 2 bases, the J end lost 0 bases, and 8 bases lay between the germline ends. CDR3 DNA, as far as it was read: TGTGCCAGCAGCTTACCTGGGGTCTCCTATGAACAGTAC. Amino acid sequence: CASSLPGVSYEQY. The whole CDR3 region reads CASSLPGVSYEQYF.

This clone is labeled as medium-sized. The genes are named according to mouse. The CDR3 goes on 1 residue after the read ends, and that part is filled in from the germline J gene. V is TRBV31 and J is TRBJ2-7; 13 bases are a match to TRBD2. This CDR3 is built from 15 residues. Germline V gene sequence: CDR1 GKSSPN, CDR2 SITVG. V trimming: 1 base; J trimming: 1 base; junction bases outside the gene matches: 1. The CDR3 loop reads CAWSRDWGGSYEQYF. CDR3 bases read: TGTGCCTGGAGTCGGGACTGGGGGGGTTCCTATGAACAGTAC.

This clone has only a few counts. Gene names and germline refer to mouse. The CDR3 end lies 1 residue beyond the end of the read and is filled in from the germline J gene. J is TRBJ2-7 and V is TRBV23; the table's D call of TRBD2 was not tested on the DNA. The CDR3 contains 14 residues. Germline V gene data show CDR1 as KGHTA and CDR2 as FQNQQP. CDR3 residues: CSSRLRDWEYEQYF. Incomplete CDR3 DNA: TGCTCCAGCAGGCTCCGGGACTGGGAATATGAACAGTAC.

This clone has only a few counts. Mouse germline and gene names are used. From the germline J gene comes the end of the CDR3, since the read stops 1 residue before it. This chain links TRBV26 with TRBJ2-7; D gene uncertain. The ends were cut back, 4 bases at V and 0 bases at J, with 4 bases in the middle. Germline CDR1 is KGHPV and CDR2 is FQNQEV (reference sequence). The CDR3 has 12 residues. CDR3 bases read: TGTGCCAGCAGTCGAAGCTCCTATGAACAGTAC. Translation: CASSRSSYEQY. The entire CDR3 sequence reads CASSRSSYEQYF.

Judged by abundance, this clone is medium-sized. Germline and genes here are mouse. The CDR3 end lies 1 residue beyond the end of the read and is filled in from the germline J gene. The V call is TRBV13-1, the J call TRBJ2-7; possible D gene TRBD1, 5 bases. Germline CDR1 is NSHNY and CDR2 is SYGAGN. The length of the CDR3 is 12 residues. V was clipped by 4 bases and J by 7 bases, with 12 bases between them. The sequenced CDR3 bases are TGTGCCAGCAGTCTACAGGTACGGGAACAGTAC. It translates to CASSLQVREQY. The whole CDR3 sequence reads CASSLQVREQYF.

Regarding this clone: Gene names and germline match the mouse. Read sequence stops 1 residue before the CDR3 end, and the germline J gene provides the missing end. This sequence joins TRBV13-1 and TRBJ1-6; D is perhaps TRBD1 (5 bases). TRBJ1-6 is reported as an ORF; its role is uncertain. CDR1 is NSHNY and CDR2 is SYGAGN in the germline V gene. With 2 bases removed from V and 0 bases from J, the gap between germline ends came to 9 bases. This CDR3 has 16 residues. The CDR3 bases that were read are TGTGCCAGCAGTGAGGGGGGGGGTTCCTATAATTCGCCCCTCTAC. It is translated as CASSEGGGSYNSPLY. The CDR3 as a whole reads CASSEGGGSYNSPLYF.

Of note for this clone: Gene names are the mouse ones. The read gets to within 1 residue of the CDR3 end, and the germline J gene fills in the rest. The chain links TRBV3 to TRBJ2-1; 8 bases agree with TRBD1. The CDR3 spans 12 residues. Germline loops: CDR1 SNHLY, CDR2 FYNGKV (reference sequence). Losses at the gene ends were 7 bases for V and 6 bases for J; bases not matched to a gene: 2. The CDR3 bases that were read are TGTGCCAGCACCCAGGGGGCTGCTGAGCAGTTC. Translation: CASTQGAAEQF. The full-length CDR3 reads as CASTQGAAEQFF.

Concerning this clone: This may arise from a read error, as a much more abundant clone is one base away. The gene names here belong to mouse. The read is 1 residue too short to cover the CDR3 end, so that end is filled in from the germline J gene. The sample has other DNA sequences that encode this CDR3 too. The chain employs TRBV13-1 and TRBJ2-7; D gene uncertain. The CDR3 covers 14 residues. Germline CDR1 is NSHNY and CDR2 is SYGAGN. The chain's CDR3 is CASSDADKPYEQYF. The sequenced CDR3 bases are TGCGCCAGCAGTGATGCAGACAAACCTTATGAACAGTAC.

This clone was seen more than once but under ten times. Mouse gene names apply. The CDR3 is cut off 1 residue early in the read; its end comes from the germline J gene. The chain uses TRBV19 and TRBJ2-1; possibly TRBD1 for D (5 bases). Germline V gene sequence: CDR1 FNHDT, CDR2 SITEND (reference sequence). This CDR3 contains 14 residues. V gave up 5 bases and J gave up 0 bases, with 9 bases separating them. CDR3 DNA (partial): TGTGCCAGCAGGAGACAGCTTAACTATGCTGAGCAGTTC. Encoded protein: CASRRQLNYAEQF. In full, the CDR3 reads CASRRQLNYAEQFF.

With respect to this clone: Gene names are mouse gene names. The read comes to an end 1 residue before the CDR3 does, leaving the germline J gene to fill in the end. This chain links TRBV26 with TRBJ1-4; 12 bases fit TRBD1. The CDR3 consists of 17 residues. Germline V CDR1 and CDR2: KGHPV, FQNQEV (reference sequence). The V gene end was trimmed by 0 bases and the J gene end by 7 bases; junction bases not matched to a gene: 6. The DNA read from the CDR3 is TGTGCCAGCAGTCTGTCGGACGGGACAGGGGGCTGCGAAAGATTATTT. It yields the protein CASSLSDGTGGCERLF. In full, the CDR3 reads CASSLSDGTGGCERLFF.

On this clone itself: Genes here carry mouse names. The read ends 1 residue early relative to the CDR3; the germline J gene fills the gap. This chain joins TRBV4 and TRBJ2-3; 8 positions agree with TRBD2. The CDR3 extends over 16 amino acids. Germline loops: CDR1 LGHDT, CDR2 YNNKQL (reference sequence). V lost 4 bases, J lost 0 bases, and 6 bases stayed unmatched. The CDR3 sequence is CASSSRTGSSAETLYF. The part of the CDR3 DNA that was read is TGTGCCAGCAGCTCCCGGACTGGGTCTAGTGCAGAAACGCTGTAT.

This clone was observed a handful of times. The gene symbols are mouse symbols. The read stops 1 residue short of the end of the CDR3; the missing end is completed from the germline J gene. The chain combines TRBV26 with TRBJ2-1, with D uncertain. This CDR3 contains 14 residues. The germline V gene encodes CDR1 KGHPV and CDR2 FQNQEV (reference sequence). The V end was cut by 4 bases, the J end by 0 bases, with 7 bases between. The CDR3: CASSPQNNYAEQFF. Incomplete CDR3 DNA: TGTGCCAGCAGTCCCCAGAATAACTATGCTGAGCAGTTC.

This clone is medium-sized in the sample. Mouse germline and gene names are used. The CDR3 is cut off 1 residue early in the read; its end comes from the germline J gene. This chain connects TRBV13-1 to TRBJ2-7; D not certain. Trimming removed 2 bases at V and 0 bases at J, with 3 bases between. CDR3 length: 12 amino acids. Per the germline V gene, CDR1 is NSHNY and CDR2 is SYGAGN. The CDR3 loop reads CASSDNSYEQYF. CDR3 bases read: TGTGCCAGCAGTGACAACTCCTATGAACAGTAC.

This clone was detected only a few times. Gene names denote mouse genes. Read sequence stops 1 residue before the CDR3 end, and the germline J gene provides the missing end. The chain recombines TRBV3 with TRBJ2-1; 12 bases line up with TRBD1. The J segment lost 7 bases and the V segment lost 5 bases, leaving 6 bases of the junction unmatched. Germline CDR1 SNHLY, CDR2 FYNGKV (reference sequence). This CDR3 has 15 amino acids. CDR3 bases read: TGTGCCAGCAGCCGCGGGACAGGGGGCGGGGCTGAGCAGTTC. This encodes CASSRGTGGGAEQF. The whole CDR3 is CASSRGTGGGAEQFF.

Points on this clone: Gene names are the mouse ones. Read coverage stops 1 residue before the CDR3 terminus; the germline J gene supplies the remainder. V usage is TRBV13-2 and J usage is TRBJ1-1; TRBD1 is a possible D gene (6 bases). V gave up 6 bases and J gave up 8 bases, with 8 bases separating them. This CDR3 region has 10 residues. CDR1 is NNHNN, CDR2 SYGAGS, per germline (reference sequence). Partial CDR3 DNA: TGTGCCAGCGCCACAGGGGAAGTCTTC. This translates into CASATGEVF. The whole CDR3 protein is CASATGEVFF.

The table lists this clone with a count of one. Genes and germline come from the mouse. The sequenced fragment ends 1 residue before the CDR3 boundary, so the rest is inferred from the germline J gene. The chain uses TRBV12-2 and TRBJ2-5, with 13 bases identical to TRBD2. This CDR3 spans 16 amino acids. Germline V gene data show CDR1 as SGHLS and CDR2 as HYDKME. Losses at the gene ends were 0 bases for V and 2 bases for J; bases not matched to a gene: 1. The chain's CDR3 is CASSLGTGGGQDTQYF. The DNA read from the CDR3 is TGTGCCAGCTCTCTCGGGACTGGGGGGGGCCAAGACACCCAGTAC.

This clone was counted between two and nine times. Gene names denote mouse genes. The CDR3 end is not reached by the read, which stops 1 residue before it; the germline J gene fills it in. The V gene is TRBV26, the J gene TRBJ1-3; D not resolved. Trimming removed 3 bases from V and 0 bases from J, with 6 bases in between. CDR1 and CDR2 from the germline V gene are KGHPV and FQNQEV (reference sequence). The CDR3 is 14 amino acids. CDR3: CASSLDNSGNTLYF. The DNA read from the CDR3 is TGTGCCAGCAGTCTCGACAATTCTGGAAATACGCTCTAT.

Note on this clone: Gene names denote mouse genes. The read ends 1 residue early relative to the CDR3; the germline J gene fills the gap. The V call is TRBV13-2, the J call TRBJ1-1; D unclear. Germline CDR1 and CDR2: NNHNN and SYGAGS (reference sequence). V gave up 2 bases and J gave up 1 base, with 0 bases separating them. The CDR3 is made up of 11 amino acids. CDR3 in amino acids: CASGENTEVFF. CDR3 bases read: TGTGCCAGCGGTGAGAACACAGAAGTCTTC.

This clone was seen only a few times. Gene labels here are mouse ones. Read coverage stops 1 residue before the CDR3 terminus; the germline J gene supplies the remainder. This sequence joins TRBV12-2 and TRBJ2-7, with a possible D match to TRBD2 (7 bases). Trimming cost V 0 bases and J 2 bases, with 10 bases left between them. Germline CDR1 and CDR2: SGHLS and HYDKME. This CDR3 contains 14 residues. The CDR3 here is CASSLGGRPYEQYF. Partial CDR3 DNA: TGTGCCAGCTCTCTCGGGGGGCGCCCCTATGAACAGTAC.

About this clone: Germline is not matched at one junction end, which may reflect a read error. Gene names are the mouse ones. The DNA read from the CDR3 is TGTGCCAGCACTCTGGGGGGATCAGACACCCAGTAC. This codes for CASTLGGSDTQY. From start to end, the CDR3 is CASTLGGSDTQYF. This rearrangement joins TRBV26 to TRBJ2-5, with 8 bases matching TRBD2. The read ends 1 residue early relative to the CDR3; the germline J gene fills the gap. The CDR3 extends over 13 amino acids. Germline V gene sequence: CDR1 KGHPV, CDR2 FQNQEV (reference sequence).

In regard to this clone: Germline and genes: mouse. Read data end 1 residue before the CDR3 end; the end is taken from the germline J gene. This chain joins TRBV26 and TRBJ1-2; D is possibly TRBD1 (5 bases). V dropped 8 bases and J dropped 1 base, with 8 bases sitting between them. The germline V gene has CDR1 KGHPV and CDR2 FQNQEV (reference sequence). The CDR3 length is 12 residues. The CDR3 loop reads CASGTGNSDYTF. Incomplete CDR3 DNA: TGTGCCAGCGGGACTGGAAACTCCGACTACACC.

Note on this clone: The listed genes are named as in mouse. The read terminates 1 residue before the CDR3 end, so the remaining end is supplied by the germline J gene. The chain links TRBV26 to TRBJ2-2, with 9 bases aligning to TRBD1. This CDR3 comprises 15 residues. Germline lookup yields CDR1 KGHPV and CDR2 FQNQEV (reference sequence). V shed 4 bases, J shed 4 bases, and the junction held 4 bases outside the gene matches. The sequenced CDR3 bases are TGTGCCAGCAGTCCAACAGGGGGCAGCACCGGGCAGCTCTAC. Translating it yields CASSPTGGSTGQLY. The complete CDR3 sequence is CASSPTGGSTGQLYF.

A note on this clone: Germline and genes: mouse. The sequenced fragment ends 1 residue before the CDR3 boundary, so the rest is inferred from the germline J gene. V and J are TRBV26 and TRBJ1-3; D is uncertain. The V and J ends lost 0 bases and 6 bases respectively, with 3 bases between them. The CDR3 length is 12 residues. The germline gives CDR1 KGHPV, CDR2 FQNQEV (reference sequence). CDR3 DNA, as far as it was read: TGTGCCAGCAGTCTGTCAGAAAATACGCTCTAT. Translation gives CASSLSENTLY. The CDR3, in full, reads CASSLSENTLYF.

Note on this clone: Genes and germline are mouse. The CDR3 end is not reached by the read, which stops 1 residue before it; the germline J gene fills it in. This chain uses TRBV3 with TRBJ2-5; 14 positions agree with TRBD2. From germline, CDR1 is SNHLY and CDR2 FYNGKV (reference sequence). CDR3 length equals 15 residues. V shed 5 bases, J shed 6 bases, and the junction held 4 bases outside the gene matches. CDR3: CASSPGLGGLDTQYF. The part of the CDR3 DNA that was read is TGTGCCAGCAGCCCGGGACTGGGGGGGCTGGACACCCAGTAC.

This clone ranks as medium-sized (0.01 to 0.1%). Gene labels here are mouse ones. CDR3 in amino acids: CASPRDRGGERLFF. CDR3 DNA, as far as it was read: TGTGCCAGCCCCCGGGACAGGGGTGGCGAAAGATTATTT. The chain recombines TRBV12-2 with TRBJ1-4, with 10 bases that match TRBD1. The sequence runs out 1 residue before the end of the CDR3; the remainder is reconstructed from the germline J gene. Germline V gene data show CDR1 as SGHLS and CDR2 as HYDKME. Trimming cost V 6 bases and J 7 bases; bases outside gene matches: 7. CDR3 length equals 14 residues.